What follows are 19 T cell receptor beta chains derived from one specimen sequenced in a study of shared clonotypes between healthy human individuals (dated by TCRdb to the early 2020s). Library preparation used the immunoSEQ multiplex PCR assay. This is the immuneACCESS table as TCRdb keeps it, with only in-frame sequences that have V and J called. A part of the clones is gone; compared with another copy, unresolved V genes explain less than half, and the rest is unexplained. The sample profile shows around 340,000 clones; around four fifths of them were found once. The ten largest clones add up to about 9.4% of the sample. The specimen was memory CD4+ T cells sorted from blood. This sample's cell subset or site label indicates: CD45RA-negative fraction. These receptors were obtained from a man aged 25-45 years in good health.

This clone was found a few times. As DNA, the CDR3 is TGTGCCAGCAGCCATACCTCGCAGCGGGAGTTCGCTAATGAGCAGTTCTTC. Protein sequence: CASSHTSQREFANEQFF. V gene TRBV5-6 combines with J gene TRBJ2-1, with 8 bases matching TRBD2. Per the germline V gene, CDR1 is SGHDT and CDR2 is YYEEEE. Trimming at V came to 4 bases and at J to 7 bases, leaving 16 bases not matched to a gene. The CDR3 has 17 residues.

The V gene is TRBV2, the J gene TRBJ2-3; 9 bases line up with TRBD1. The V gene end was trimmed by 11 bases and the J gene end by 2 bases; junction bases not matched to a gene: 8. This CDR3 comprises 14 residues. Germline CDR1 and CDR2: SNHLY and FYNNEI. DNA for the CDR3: TGTGCCGGGGGACAGGGACTCGACACAGATACGCAGTATTTT. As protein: CAGGQGLDTDTQYF.

In DNA, the CDR3 is TGCGCCAGCAGCTCTACCCCGACAGGGAGGTCCACTGAAGCTTTCTTT. Translated, it gives CASSSTPTGRSTEAFF. V and J are TRBV5-1 and TRBJ1-1, with 7 bases aligning to TRBD1. Germline-derived CDR1 and CDR2 are SGHRS and YFSETQ. CDR3 length equals 16 residues. Trimming at V came to 3 bases and at J to 4 bases, leaving 12 bases not matched to a gene.

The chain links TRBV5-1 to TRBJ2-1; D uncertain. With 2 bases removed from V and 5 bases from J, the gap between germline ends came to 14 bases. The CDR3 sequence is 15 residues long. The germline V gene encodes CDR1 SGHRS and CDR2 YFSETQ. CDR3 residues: CASSFSWSQDNEQFF. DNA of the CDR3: TGCGCCAGCAGCTTTTCGTGGAGCCAAGACAATGAGCAGTTCTTC.

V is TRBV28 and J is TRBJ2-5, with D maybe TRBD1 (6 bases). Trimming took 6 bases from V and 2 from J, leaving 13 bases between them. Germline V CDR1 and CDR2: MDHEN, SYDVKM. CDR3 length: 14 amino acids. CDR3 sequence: CASRPGTSQETQYF. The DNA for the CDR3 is TGTGCCAGCAGGCCAGGGACATCACAAGAGACCCAGTACTTC.

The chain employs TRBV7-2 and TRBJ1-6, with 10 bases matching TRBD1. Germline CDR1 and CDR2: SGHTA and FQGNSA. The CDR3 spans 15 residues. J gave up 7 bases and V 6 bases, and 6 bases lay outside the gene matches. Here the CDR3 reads CASRTPGQGNSPLHF. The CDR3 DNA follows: TGTGCCAGCAGAACCCCGGGACAGGGGAATTCACCCCTCCACTTT.

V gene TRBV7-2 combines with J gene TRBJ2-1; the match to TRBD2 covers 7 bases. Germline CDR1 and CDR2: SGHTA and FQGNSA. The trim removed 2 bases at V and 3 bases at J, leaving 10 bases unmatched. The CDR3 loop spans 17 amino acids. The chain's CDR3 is CASSLRSSGNFYNEQFF. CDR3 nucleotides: TGTGCCAGCAGCTTACGGTCTAGCGGTAATTTCTACAATGAGCAGTTCTTC.

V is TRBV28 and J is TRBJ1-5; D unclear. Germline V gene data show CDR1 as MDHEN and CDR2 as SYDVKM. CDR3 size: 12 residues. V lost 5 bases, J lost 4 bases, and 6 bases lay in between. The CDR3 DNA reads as TGTGCCAGCAGTCTTGCAAATCAGCCCCAGCATTTT. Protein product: CASSLANQPQHF. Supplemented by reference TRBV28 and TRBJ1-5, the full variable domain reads DVKVTQSSRYLVKRTGEKVFLECVQDMDHENMFWYRQDPGLGLRLIYFSYDVKMKEKGDIPEGYSVSREKKERFSLILESASTNQTSMYLCASSLANQPQHFGDGTRLSIL.

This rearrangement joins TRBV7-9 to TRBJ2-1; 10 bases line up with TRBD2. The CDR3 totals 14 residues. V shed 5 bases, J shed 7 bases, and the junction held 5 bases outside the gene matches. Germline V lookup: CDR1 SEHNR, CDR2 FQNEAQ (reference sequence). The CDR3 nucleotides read TGTGCCAGCAGCCCTAGCGGGAGAGGAAATGAGCAGTTCTTC. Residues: CASSPSGRGNEQFF.

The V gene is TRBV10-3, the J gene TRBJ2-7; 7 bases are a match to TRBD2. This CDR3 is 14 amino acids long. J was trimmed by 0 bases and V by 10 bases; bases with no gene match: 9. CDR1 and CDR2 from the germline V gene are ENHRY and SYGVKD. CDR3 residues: CATREGRDSYEQYF. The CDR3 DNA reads TGTGCCACCAGGGAGGGGCGGGACTCCTACGAGCAGTACTTC.

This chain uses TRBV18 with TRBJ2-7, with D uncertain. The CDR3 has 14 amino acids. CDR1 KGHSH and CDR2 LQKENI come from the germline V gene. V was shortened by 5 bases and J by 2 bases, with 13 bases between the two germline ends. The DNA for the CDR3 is TGTGCCAGCTCAGGAACGGTTAATCCCTACGAGCAGTACTTC. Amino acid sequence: CASSGTVNPYEQYF. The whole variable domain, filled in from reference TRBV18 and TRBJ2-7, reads NAGVMQNPRHLVRRRGQEARLRCSPMKGHSHVYWYRQLPEEGLKFMVYLQKENIIDESGMPKERFSAEFPKEGPSILRIQQVVRGDSAAYFCASSGTVNPYEQYFGPGTRLTVT.

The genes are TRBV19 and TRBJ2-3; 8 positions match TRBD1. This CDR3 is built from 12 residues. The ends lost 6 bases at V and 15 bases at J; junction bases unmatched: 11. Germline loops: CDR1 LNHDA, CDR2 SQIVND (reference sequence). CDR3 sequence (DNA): TGTGCCAGTAGCAGTACAGGGGGGCCCCGATATTTT. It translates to CASSSTGGPRYF. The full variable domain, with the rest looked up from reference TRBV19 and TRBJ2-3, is DGGITQSPKYLFRKEGQNVTLSCEQNLNHDAMYWYRQDPGQGLRLIYYSQIVNDFQKGDIAEGYSVSREKKESFPLTVTSAQKNPTAFYLCASSSTGGPRYFGPGTRLTVL.

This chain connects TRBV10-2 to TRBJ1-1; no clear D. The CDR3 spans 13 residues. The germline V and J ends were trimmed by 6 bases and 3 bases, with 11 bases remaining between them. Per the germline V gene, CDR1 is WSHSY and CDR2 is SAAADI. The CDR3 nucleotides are TGCGCCAGCAGGGATCTTAGCGACACTGAAGCTTTCTTT. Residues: CASRDLSDTEAFF.

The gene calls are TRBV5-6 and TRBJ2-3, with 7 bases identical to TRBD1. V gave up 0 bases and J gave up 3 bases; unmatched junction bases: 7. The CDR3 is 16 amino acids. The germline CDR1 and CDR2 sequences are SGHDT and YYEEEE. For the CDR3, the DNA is TGTGCCAGCAGCTTGGTGAAGGGGGCGGGTACAGATACGCAGTATTTT. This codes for CASSLVKGAGTDTQYF.

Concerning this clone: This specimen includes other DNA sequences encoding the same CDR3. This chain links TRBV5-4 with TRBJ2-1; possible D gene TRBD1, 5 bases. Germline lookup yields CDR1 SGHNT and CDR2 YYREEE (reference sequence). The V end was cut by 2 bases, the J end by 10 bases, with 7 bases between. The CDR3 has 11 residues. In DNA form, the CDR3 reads TGTGCCAGCAGCTTAAGGGGAGAGCAGTTCTTC. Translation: CASSLRGEQFF.

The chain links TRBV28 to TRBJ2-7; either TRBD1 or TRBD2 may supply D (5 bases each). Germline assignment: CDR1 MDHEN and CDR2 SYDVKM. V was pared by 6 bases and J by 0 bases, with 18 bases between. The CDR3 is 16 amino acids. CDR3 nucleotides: TGTGCCAGCAGCTTGGGGCAAGGGAGAAGCTCCTACGAGCAGTACTTC. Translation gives CASSLGQGRSSYEQYF.

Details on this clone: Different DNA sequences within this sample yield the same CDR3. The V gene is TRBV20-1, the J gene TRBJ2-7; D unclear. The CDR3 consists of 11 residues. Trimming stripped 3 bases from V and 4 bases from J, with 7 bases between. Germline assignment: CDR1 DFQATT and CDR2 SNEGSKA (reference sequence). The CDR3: CSASGPYEQYF. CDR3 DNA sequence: TGCAGTGCTAGCGGTCCGTACGAGCAGTACTTC.

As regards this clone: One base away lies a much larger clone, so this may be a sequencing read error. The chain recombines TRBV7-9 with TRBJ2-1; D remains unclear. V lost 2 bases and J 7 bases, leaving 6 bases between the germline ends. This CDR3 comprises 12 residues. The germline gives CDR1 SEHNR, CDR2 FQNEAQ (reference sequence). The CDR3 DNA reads TGTGCCAGCAGCTTATCTGGGAATGAGCAGTTCTTC. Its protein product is CASSLSGNEQFF.

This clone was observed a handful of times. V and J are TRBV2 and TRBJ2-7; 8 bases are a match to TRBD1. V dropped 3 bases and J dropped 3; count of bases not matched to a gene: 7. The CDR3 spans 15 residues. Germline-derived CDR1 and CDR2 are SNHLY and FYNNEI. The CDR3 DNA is TGTGCCAGCAGTGAGACAGGGGAGCTCTTCTACGAGCAGTACTTC. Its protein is CASSETGELFYEQYF.